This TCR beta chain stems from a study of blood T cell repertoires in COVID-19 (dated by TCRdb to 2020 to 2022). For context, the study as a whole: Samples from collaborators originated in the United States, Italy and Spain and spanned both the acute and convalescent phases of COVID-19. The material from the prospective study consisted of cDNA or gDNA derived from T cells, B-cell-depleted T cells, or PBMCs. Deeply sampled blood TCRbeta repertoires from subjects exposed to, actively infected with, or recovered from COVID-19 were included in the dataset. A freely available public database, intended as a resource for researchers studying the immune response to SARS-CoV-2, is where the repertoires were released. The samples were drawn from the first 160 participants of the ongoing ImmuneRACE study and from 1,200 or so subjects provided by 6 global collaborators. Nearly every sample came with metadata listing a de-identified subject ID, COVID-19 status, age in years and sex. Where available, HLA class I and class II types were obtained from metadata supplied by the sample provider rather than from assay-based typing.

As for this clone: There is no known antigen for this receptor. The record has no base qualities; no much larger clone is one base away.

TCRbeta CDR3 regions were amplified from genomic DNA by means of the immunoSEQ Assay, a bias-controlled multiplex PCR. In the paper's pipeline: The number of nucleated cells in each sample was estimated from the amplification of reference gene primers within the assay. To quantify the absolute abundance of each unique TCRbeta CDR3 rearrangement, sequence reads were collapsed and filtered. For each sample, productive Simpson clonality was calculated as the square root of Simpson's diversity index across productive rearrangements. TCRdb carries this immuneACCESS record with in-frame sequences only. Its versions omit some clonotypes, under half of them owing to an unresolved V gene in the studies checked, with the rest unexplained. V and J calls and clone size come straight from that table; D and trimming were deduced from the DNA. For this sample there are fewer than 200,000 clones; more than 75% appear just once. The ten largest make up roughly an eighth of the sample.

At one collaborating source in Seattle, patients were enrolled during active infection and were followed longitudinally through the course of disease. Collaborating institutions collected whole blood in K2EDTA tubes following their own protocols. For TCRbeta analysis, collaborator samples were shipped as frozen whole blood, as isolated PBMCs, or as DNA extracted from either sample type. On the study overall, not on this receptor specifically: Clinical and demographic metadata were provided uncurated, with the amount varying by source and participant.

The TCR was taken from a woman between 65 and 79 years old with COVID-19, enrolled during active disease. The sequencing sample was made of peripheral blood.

CDR3 protein: CAWSAFRAGANVLTF. The DNA reads TGTGCCTGGAGTGCCTTTAGAGCTGGGGCCAACGTCCTGACTTTC. The V and J genes are TRBV30 and TRBJ2-6; confidence is insufficient to name the D gene. The CDR1 and CDR2 encoded by the germline V gene (reference sequence) are GTSNPN and SVGIG. Spanning cysteine to phenylalanine, the CDR3 consists of 15 amino acids. Only the CDR3 DNA is retained, 45 bases long and in frame from the first base. The trim is 1 base for V and 2 bases for J, with a gap of 9 bases between the germline ends.